Shown below are 5 T cell receptor beta chains from a single sample sequenced in a study of spatial heterogeneity in lung cancer. TCRdb reprocessed the 5' RACE reads with MiXCR, giving one entry per CDR3 protein. The data contain 15,000 or so distinct CDR3 sequences, roughly 10% of them seen just once; the ten biggest clones take up under 40%. Specified time point: sample taken at primary tumor resection. Whole RNA, isolated from tumor, nontumor lung or frozen PBMC, was sequenced without prior sorting. The sample here was PBMCs, taken at surgery. Source of these receptors: a female donor with early-stage non-small cell lung cancer.

In this sample, this clonotype turned up many times. The DNA for the CDR3 is TGTGCCAGCAGCCCACCCAGCGGGGGAGGCACAGATACGCAGTATTTT. It yields the protein CASSPPSGGGTDTQYF. V and J are TRBV7-9 and TRBJ2-3; TRBD2 matches at 8 bases. This CDR3 is built from 16 residues. Trimming cost V 5 bases and J 1 base; bases outside gene matches: 8. In germline, CDR1 is SEHNR, CDR2 FQNEAQ (reference sequence).

A few counts support this clonotype. The rearrangement joins TRBV5-6 to TRBJ1-2; perhaps TRBD1 as D (6 bases). The CDR3 loop spans 13 amino acids. Germline V gene data show CDR1 as SGHDT and CDR2 as YYEEEE. The ends were cut back, 5 bases at V and 4 bases at J, with 12 bases in the middle. The DNA of the CDR3 is TGTGCCAGCAGAAGGGACACGATCTATGGCTACACCTTC. Protein sequence: CASRRDTIYGYTF.

This clonotype has a count of ten or more. The chain joins TRBV19 to TRBJ2-1; 7 nucleotides match TRBD1. The germline V gene encodes CDR1 LNHDA and CDR2 SQIVND (reference sequence). This CDR3 is 15 amino acids long. After removal of 4 bases from V and 9 bases from J, the junction contained 12 bases not matched to a gene. The CDR3 coding sequence is TGTGCCAGTAGTAGCCCCCGAACAGGGGCCGGTGAGCAGTTCTTC. It encodes CASSSPRTGAGEQFF.

The rearrangement uses TRBV5-1 and TRBJ2-7; D is possibly TRBD1 or TRBD2 (5 bases each). The CDR3 totals 13 residues. CDR1 is SGHRS and CDR2 is YFSETQ in the germline V gene. Between the trimmed V and J ends, which lost 3 bases and 4 bases, there was a span of 11 bases. The CDR3, as DNA: TGCGCCAGCAGCTACGAGGGGAAGTACGAGCAGTACTTC. It encodes CASSYEGKYEQYF.

J is TRBJ2-5 and V is TRBV11-2; D not certain. V was cut by 3 bases and J by 4 bases, with 9 bases left in between. The CDR3 length is 13 residues. The V gene's germline CDR1 is SGHAT and CDR2 FQNNGV. The CDR3 DNA reads TGTGCCAGCAGCTTTTGGCGTACAGAGACCCAGTACTTC. It codes for CASSFWRTETQYF.